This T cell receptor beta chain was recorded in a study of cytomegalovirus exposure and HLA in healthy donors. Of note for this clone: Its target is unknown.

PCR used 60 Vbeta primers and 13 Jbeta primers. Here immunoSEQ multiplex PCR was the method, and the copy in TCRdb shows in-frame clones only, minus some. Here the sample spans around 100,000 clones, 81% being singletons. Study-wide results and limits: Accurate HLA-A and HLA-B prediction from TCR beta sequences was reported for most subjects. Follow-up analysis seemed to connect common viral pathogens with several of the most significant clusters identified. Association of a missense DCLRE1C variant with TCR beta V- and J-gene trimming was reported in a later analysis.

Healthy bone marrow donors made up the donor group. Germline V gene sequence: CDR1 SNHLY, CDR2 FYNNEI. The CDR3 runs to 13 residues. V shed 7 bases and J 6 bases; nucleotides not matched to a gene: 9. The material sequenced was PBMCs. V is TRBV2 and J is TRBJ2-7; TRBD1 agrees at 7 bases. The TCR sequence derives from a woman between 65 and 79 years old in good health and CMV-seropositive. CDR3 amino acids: CASTRDRFSEQYF. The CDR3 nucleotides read TGTGCCAGCACCCGGGACAGATTCTCCGAGCAGTACTTC.